The clone carrying this TCR beta chain was seen a handful of times. The antigen remains unidentified. This sample was included in a study of regulatory T cells in long-lasting Graves disease. Study results and limitations: Persistent disease samples used TRBV28, TRBJ1-2 and TRBJ2-5 preferentially.

The time point here: newly diagnosed GD, antithyroid drugs for less than 3 months. PBMCs provided the RNA from which the TCR library was made. Germline V gene lookup returns CDR1 SQVTM and CDR2 ANQGSEA. This CDR3 is built from 13 residues. V shed 7 bases and J shed 2 bases, with 11 bases lying between them. CDR3 regions were amplified by Arm-PCR using iRepertoire HTBI primers to build TCR beta libraries. TCRdb redid the calling of the multiplex PCR reads with MiXCR, one entry per CDR3 protein. The table shows a few hundred thousand distinct CDR3 sequences, with about 15% occurring only once. This same sample was also taken into another study, of T cells in Graves' hyperthyroidism and ophthalmopathy.

The chain uses TRBV29-1 and TRBJ1-4; maybe TRBD1 (6 bases). The clonotype was recovered from a woman aged 18-29 years with Graves disease. Here the sequenced sample was peripheral blood mononuclear cells (PBMCs), taken at new diagnosis, from a patient treated with antithyroid drugs. The CDR3 DNA sequence: TGCAGCGCGGTAAGGGGGACTAATGAAAAACTGTTTTTT. Protein product: CSAVRGTNEKLFF. The full variable domain, completed using reference TRBV29-1 and TRBJ1-4, is SAVISQKPSRDICQRGTSLTIQCQVDSQVTMMFWYRQQPGQSLTLIATANQGSEATYESGFVIDKFPISRPNLTFSTLTVSNMSPEDSSIYLCSAVRGTNEKLFFGSGTQLSVL.